The 26 T cell receptor beta chains presented below share a single source sample, sequenced in a study of cytomegalovirus exposure and HLA in healthy donors. The PCR ran on 60 Vbeta and 13 Jbeta primers. Method: immunoSEQ multiplex PCR; TCRdb's copy keeps in-frame clones and lacks some. The data contain hundreds of thousands of clones, 85% to 90% of them seen just once; the ten biggest clones take up about 2%. Material for sequencing was PBMCs. Receptors were obtained from a woman in her late teens or twenties in good health and CMV-seronegative.

The chain uses TRBV5-8 and TRBJ2-1, with 8 bases fitting TRBD1. This CDR3 has 15 amino acids. Losses at the gene ends were 4 bases for V and 3 bases for J; bases not matched to a gene: 6. Germline V gene data show CDR1 as SGHTS and CDR2 as YDEGEE. The CDR3, as DNA: TGTGCCAGCAGCCCTCAGACAGGGGACTACAATGAGCAGTTCTTC. Encoded protein: CASSPQTGDYNEQFF. The whole variable domain, remainder taken from reference TRBV5-8 and TRBJ2-1, is EAGVTQSPTHLIKTRGQQATLRCSPISGHTSVYWYQQALGLGLQFLLWYDEGEERNRGNFPPRFSGRQFPNYSSELNVNALELEDSALYLCASSPQTGDYNEQFFGPGTRLTVL.

This clone has only a few counts. The chain is built from TRBV7-2 and TRBJ2-2; TRBD2 matches at 14 bases. Trimming cost V 2 bases and J 1 base; bases outside gene matches: 6. The germline V gene has CDR1 SGHTA and CDR2 FQGNSA. The CDR3 loop spans 19 amino acids. The DNA for the CDR3 is TGTGCCAGCAGCTTAATAAGGACTAGCGGGGGGCGGAACACCGGGGAGCTGTTTTTT. Protein product: CASSLIRTSGGRNTGELFF.

This clone was seen a handful of times. The chain joins TRBV10-3 to TRBJ1-6; D is unresolved. CDR3 size: 13 residues. V was pared by 5 bases and J by 10 bases, with 12 bases between. Per germline, CDR1 ENHRY and CDR2 SYGVKD. CDR3 region: CAISTNTDSPLHF. The CDR3 DNA reads TGTGCCATCAGTACTAACACTGACTCACCCCTCCACTTT.

This clone has a single count. V is TRBV19 and J is TRBJ2-3; TRBD2 aligns across 8 bases. There are 14 residues in the CDR3. Per germline, CDR1 LNHDA and CDR2 SQIVND (reference sequence). J was trimmed by 0 bases and V by 7 bases; bases with no gene match: 3. CDR3 sequence: CASTRGGSTDTQYF. The CDR3 DNA reads as TGTGCCAGTACCCGGGGGGGGAGCACAGATACGCAGTATTTT.

The rearrangement joins TRBV5-1 to TRBJ1-3; D is perhaps TRBD1 (5 bases). With 2 bases removed from V and 2 bases from J, the gap between germline ends came to 14 bases. Germline V gene lookup returns CDR1 SGHRS and CDR2 YFSETQ. The CDR3 totals 16 residues. CDR3 coding DNA: TGCGCCAGCAGCTTCGGCGGGGACCTCACTGGAAACACCATATATTTT. Encoded protein: CASSFGGDLTGNTIYF. Full variable domain (remainder filled in from reference TRBV5-1 and TRBJ1-3): KAGVTQTPRYLIKTRGQQVTLSCSPISGHRSVSWYQQTPGQGLQFLFEYFSETQRNKGNFPGRFSGRQFSNSRSEMNVSTLELGDSALYLCASSFGGDLTGNTIYFGEGSWLTVV.

The rearrangement joins TRBV7-2 to TRBJ2-1; 10 bases align to TRBD2. Germline CDR1 reads SGHTA; CDR2 reads FQGNSA. CDR3 size: 15 residues. V shed 11 bases and J 7 bases; nucleotides not matched to a gene: 14. The CDR3 nucleotides read TGTGCCGGGGCAGGGGGGAATAGCGGGGGGAATGAGCAGTTCTTC. Protein product: CAGAGGNSGGNEQFF.

The rearrangement joins TRBV10-3 to TRBJ1-2; 8 bases agree with TRBD1. The CDR3 contains 13 residues. Germline V gene sequence: CDR1 ENHRY, CDR2 SYGVKD. With V trimmed by 4 bases and J by 4 bases, 2 bases remained unmatched. CDR3 loop: CAISVGTGYGYTF. The CDR3, as DNA: TGTGCCATCAGTGTCGGGACAGGCTATGGCTACACCTTC.

The gene calls are TRBV10-1 and TRBJ2-1; D call uncertain. CDR1 and CDR2 (germline): WNHNN, SYGVQD (reference sequence). This CDR3 is built from 15 residues. V was clipped by 9 bases and J by 0 bases, with 15 bases between them. The DNA for the CDR3 is TGCGCCAGGGTGGTCAAGAGGAGCTCCTACAATGAGCAGTTCTTC. As protein: CARVVKRSSYNEQFF.

The V gene is TRBV6-5, the J gene TRBJ1-1; 9 nucleotides align to TRBD1. V gave up 6 bases and J gave up 8 bases; unmatched junction bases: 13. CDR1 and CDR2 from the germline V gene are MNHEY and SVGAGI. The CDR3 is made up of 15 amino acids. The DNA of the CDR3 is TGTGCCAGCAGGAAACCGCCGGGACAGGGATCGGAAGCTTTCTTT. Translation: CASRKPPGQGSEAFF.

The chain has TRBV6-5 and TRBJ2-1, with 7 nucleotides matching TRBD1. V was pared by 5 bases and J by 11 bases, with 12 bases of the junction left unmatched. The CDR3 has 14 amino acids. Germline loops: CDR1 MNHEY, CDR2 SVGAGI. CDR3 sequence reads: CASSPLTGAEKQFF. The CDR3 DNA reads as TGTGCCAGCAGTCCCCTAACAGGGGCCGAGAAGCAGTTCTTC.

The chain joins TRBV5-4 to TRBJ1-1; the match to TRBD1 covers 7 bases. The CDR3 spans 14 residues. The V and J ends lost 4 bases and 1 base, in that order; junction bases with no gene match: 4. The V gene's germline CDR1 is SGHNT and CDR2 YYREEE (reference sequence). This CDR3 reads CASSDWTGNTEAFF. The CDR3 bases are TGTGCCAGCAGCGATTGGACAGGGAACACTGAAGCTTTCTTT.

This chain uses TRBV10-2 with TRBJ1-6; D gene ambiguous. CDR3 size: 13 residues. V gave up 0 bases and J gave up 14 bases, with 11 bases separating them. Germline values: CDR1 WSHSY, CDR2 SAAADI. CDR3 region: CASSESNRETLHF. CDR3 DNA: TGCGCCAGCAGTGAGTCGAACCGGGAAACCCTCCACTTT.

The chain recombines TRBV7-6 with TRBJ1-6, with a weak D call TRBD1 (6 bases). CDR1 and CDR2 from the germline V gene are SGHVS and FNYEAQ. The CDR3 loop spans 16 amino acids. Trimming removed 1 base at V and 9 bases at J, with 16 bases between. This chain's CDR3 is CASSLVGTGPGSPLHF. The CDR3 nucleotides read TGTGCCAGCAGCTTAGTCGGCACAGGGCCAGGTTCACCCCTCCACTTT.

The genes are TRBV11-1 and TRBJ1-2; TRBD1 aligns across 7 bases. With 5 bases clipped from V and 3 bases from J, the junction kept 3 bases outside the gene matches. This CDR3 contains 13 residues. From germline, CDR1 is SGHAT and CDR2 FQDESV (reference sequence). The DNA of the CDR3 is TGTGCCAGCAGCCGACAGGGAGACTATGGCTACACCTTC. It is translated as CASSRQGDYGYTF.

V usage is TRBV13 and J usage is TRBJ1-4; 8 bases are shared with TRBD1. The J segment lost 7 bases and the V segment lost 5 bases, leaving 6 bases of the junction unmatched. CDR1 is PRHDT and CDR2 is FYEKMQ in the germline V gene (reference sequence). The CDR3 runs to 14 residues. CDR3 sequence reads: CASSRQGRAEKLFF. CDR3 coding DNA: TGTGCCAGCAGCCGACAGGGGCGAGCTGAAAAACTGTTTTTT.

The chain is built from TRBV29-1 and TRBJ2-1; D may be TRBD2 (5 bases). The CDR3 is made up of 13 amino acids. Trimming removed 4 bases from V and 6 bases from J, with 13 bases in between. From germline, CDR1 is SQVTM and CDR2 ANQGSEA. CDR3 sequence: CSVAGLAPNEQFF. The CDR3 nucleotides are TGCAGCGTTGCGGGATTGGCTCCCAATGAGCAGTTCTTC.

V gene TRBV27 combines with J gene TRBJ1-2; 9 bases are a match to TRBD1. CDR3 length: 14 residues. J was trimmed by 5 bases and V by 5 bases; bases with no gene match: 6. Germline V gene lookup returns CDR1 MNHEY and CDR2 SMNVEV (reference sequence). The CDR3 reads CASSASTGGYGYTF. CDR3 DNA: TGTGCCAGCAGTGCGTCGACAGGGGGGTATGGCTACACCTTC.

The rearrangement joins TRBV2 to TRBJ2-3; D is ambiguous. The CDR3 contains 10 residues. Germline V gives CDR1 SNHLY, CDR2 FYNNEI. V was trimmed by 9 bases and J by 6 bases, leaving 7 bases between them. The CDR3 is CASRRDTQYF. The CDR3 coding sequence is TGTGCCAGTAGGCGGGATACGCAGTATTTT.

This clone was seen more than once but under ten times. The chain couples TRBV11-2 to TRBJ2-7, with 7 bases matching TRBD2. CDR1 and CDR2 (germline): SGHAT, FQNNGV. Germline trimming cut 1 base from V and 7 bases from J; bases unmatched to any gene: 4. This CDR3 spans 13 amino acids. This CDR3 is CASSLGASGEQYF. The DNA for the CDR3 is TGTGCCAGCAGCTTAGGGGCTAGCGGTGAGCAGTACTTC.

V is TRBV5-1 and J is TRBJ2-5; TRBD1 matches at 7 bases. Germline CDR1 is SGHRS and CDR2 is YFSETQ. The CDR3 totals 15 residues. V shed 1 base and J 2 bases; nucleotides not matched to a gene: 5. DNA for the CDR3: TGCGCCAGCAGCTTGATGCCAGGGGGACAAGAGACCCAGTACTTC. Amino acid sequence: CASSLMPGGQETQYF.

As concerns this clone: A junction boundary mismatches the germline segment, possibly from a read error. The chain has TRBV7-9 and TRBJ2-5; TRBD1 might be the D (5 bases). Germline values: CDR1 SEHNR, CDR2 FQNEAQ (reference sequence). The CDR3 covers 11 residues. The CDR3 sequence: CSSSPGETQYF. CDR3 DNA: TGTTCCAGCAGCCCAGGGGAGACCCAGTACTTC.

The V call is TRBV5-6, the J call TRBJ1-1, with TRBD1 matching over 9 bases. Trimming at V came to 5 bases and at J to 11 bases, leaving 4 bases not matched to a gene. The CDR3 runs to 11 residues. Germline V gene lookup returns CDR1 SGHDT and CDR2 YYEEEE. CDR3: CASSLQGAAFF. As DNA, the CDR3 is TGTGCCAGCAGTTTACAGGGGGCGGCTTTCTTT.

This chain uses TRBV10-3 with TRBJ1-1; weak D call: TRBD1 (5 bases). Germline V CDR1 and CDR2: ENHRY, SYGVKD. The V and J ends lost 3 bases and 4 bases respectively, with 12 bases between them. The CDR3 covers 14 residues. The CDR3 is CAISDWAGITEAFF. The CDR3 DNA reads TGTGCCATCAGTGATTGGGCAGGGATCACTGAAGCTTTCTTT.

V and J are TRBV10-1 and TRBJ2-1, with D possibly matching TRBD1 (5 bases). The V gene lost 5 bases and the J gene lost 5 bases, with 10 bases spanning the gap. Germline values: CDR1 WNHNN, CDR2 SYGVQD (reference sequence). The length of the CDR3 is 13 residues. In nucleotides, the CDR3 is TGCGCCAGCAGTCCAGGGCCCCACAATGAGCAGTTCTTC. Residues: CASSPGPHNEQFF.

V is TRBV9 and J is TRBJ1-5, with no clear D. The CDR3 loop spans 15 amino acids. Trimming cost V 3 bases and J 0 bases, with 10 bases left between them. CDR1 is SGDLS and CDR2 is YYNGEE in the germline V gene. The CDR3 coding sequence is TGTGCCAGCAGCGAGCGAGGGAATAGCAATCAGCCCCAGCATTTT. This sequence encodes CASSERGNSNQPQHF.

V is TRBV7-3 and J is TRBJ2-5; 8 positions agree with TRBD2. Trimming removed 5 bases from V and 5 bases from J; junction bases left unmatched: 7. Germline lookup yields CDR1 SGHTA and CDR2 FQGTGA. The CDR3 totals 14 residues. CDR3: CASSHGGASETQYF. DNA for the CDR3: TGTGCCAGCAGCCACGGGGGGGCCTCCGAGACCCAGTACTTC.